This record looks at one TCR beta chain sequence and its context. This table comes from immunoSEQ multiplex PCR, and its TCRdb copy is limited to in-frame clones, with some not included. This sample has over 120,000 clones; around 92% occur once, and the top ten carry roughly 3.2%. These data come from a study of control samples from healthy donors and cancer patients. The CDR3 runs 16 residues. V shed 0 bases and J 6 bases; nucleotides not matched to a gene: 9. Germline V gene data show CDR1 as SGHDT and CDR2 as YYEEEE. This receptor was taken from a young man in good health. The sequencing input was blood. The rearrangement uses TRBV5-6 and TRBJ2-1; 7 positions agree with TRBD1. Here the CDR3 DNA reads TGTGCCAGCAGCTTGGTGGACAGGAGGTTGGGCAATGAGCAGTTCTTC. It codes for CASSLVDRRLGNEQFF.